This TCR beta chain was documented in a study of T cell responses to AZD1222 COVID-19 vaccine. General study findings and limits: Elevations in Spike-specific TCR breadth and depth followed administration of two AZD1222 doses. At baseline, just a handful of AZD1222 recipients tested seropositive. Without day 14 samples, only post-peak T cell repertoires were studied.

V was trimmed by 6 bases and J by 0 bases, leaving 6 bases between them. The CDR3 has 13 residues. Germline lookup yields CDR1 SGHAT and CDR2 FQNNGV. The protocol was immunoSEQ multiplex PCR, while the TCRdb copy is restricted to in-frame clones and leaves out a portion. The table records 100,000 or so clones, 85% to 90% of them present only once. Comments on this clone: What it binds is not known.

The V call is TRBV11-2, the J call TRBJ2-1, with D maybe TRBD2 (5 bases). This sequence originates from an adult in good health. The material was peripheral blood, obtained on day 0 of AZD1222 vaccination. Here the CDR3 DNA reads TGTGCCAGCAGTGGGAGCTCCTACAATGAGCAGTTCTTC. It specifies CASSGSSYNEQFF.